This TCR beta chain was captured in a study of identical twins (dated by TCRdb to about 2016). For context, the study as a whole: The study deep-sequenced TCR alpha and beta repertoires from monozygotic twins, unrelated adults of various ages and cord blood to test whether fetal clonotypes persist. To rule out contamination, replicate twin experiments were performed at different times with different library preparation protocols.

Library method: 5' RACE. Sequencing used an Illumina HiSeq 2000. A universal primer binding site was added through template switching, and the final cDNA carried a unique molecular identifier so that TCR cDNA molecules could be counted accurately. Specific primers in the conserved constant-segment region were used to synthesize first-strand cDNA for the TCR alpha and beta chains. To control for contamination, each cDNA library was double barcoded with a SMART-Mk sample barcode plus Illumina barcodes. TruSeq adapter sequences and Illumina sample barcodes were added in two successive PCR steps. The Illumina HiSeq platform was used with custom primers to sequence TCR alpha and beta cDNA libraries. The paper's data handling went like this. Raw reads were processed with MiGEC to extract unique molecular identifiers, and MiXCR was used to determine CDR3 positions. For each individual, recombination models were inferred using an EM algorithm with the repgenHMM and IGoR tools. The tcR package in R was used for shared clonotype analysis, with sharing normalized by the product of cloneset sizes. To study raw recombination without the effects of thymic and clonal selection, out-of-frame nonproductive sequences were analyzed. TCRdb redid the processing of the public reads, applying fastp at Q25 and MiXCR, and retained in-frame beta chains. Rows merge per CDR3 protein into single entries with the most common DNA and genes. For this entry, the V and J calls and clone size follow TCRdb and not the study's own pipeline. For this sample the table gives 500,000 to 600,000 distinct CDR3 sequences, of which about 20% were detected only once. The ten most abundant clones make up around 0.9% of the sample.

The study at large found these results: Compared with coincidental sharing between unrelated individuals, out-of-frame TCR alpha sequences shared between twins showed an excess of sequences with low generation probability. A weaker excess of twin sharing was found in beta out-of-frame sequences because the signal-to-noise ratio was lowered by fewer shared sequences. Fewer insertions were carried by abundant cord blood beta clonotypes, a similar but weaker trend appeared in young adult naive repertoires, and no such trend appeared in memory repertoires. Because the same donors could not be followed over many years, the conclusions depended on cross-sectional statistical analysis. Recombination models systematically underestimated out-of-frame TCR alpha sharing in monozygotic twins but agreed with sharing between unrelated individuals. Zero-insertion analyses could be partly confounded by invariant T cells such as MAIT and iNKT, though diverse VJ usage argued against such confounding for most clonotypes.

A few counts support this clonotype. It lacks a known antigen. No base quality values were provided; no much bigger clone lies one nucleotide off. The cysteine opens and the phenylalanine closes a CDR3 of 12 amino acids. Only the CDR3 part of the read is kept: 36 bases, read in frame from the first base. Trimming costs V 7 bases and J 6 bases, and their ends lie 12 bases apart. From the germline V gene, CDR1 is SQVTM and CDR2 is ANQGSEA. Every donor was a healthy Caucasian. The twin cohort comprised three pairs of female monozygotic twins, all aged about 18 to 29 years. CD4+ and CD8+ T cell populations were isolated with positive isolation kits from Invitrogen. These data were also filed under a second study, of T cells expressing NK-cell markers. As the second publication notes: Three sorted T-cell subsets (CD3+CD56+NKG2C+, CD3+CD56+NKG2C- and CD3+CD56-NKG2C+) from fewer than 10 donors had their TCR beta-chain repertoires profiled. Among the eight sequenced donors, only one was HCMV-seronegative, while the other seven were HCMV-seropositive. To restrict sorting to alphabetaTCR-expressing T cells, an anti-gammadeltaTCR antibody was added in several experiments. For six donors, the dominant CD3+CD56+NKG2C+ clonotypes were among the top 10 CD8+ clonotypes and accounted for roughly 1.0-8% of CD8+ T cells. Those dominant clonotypes were again the most abundant among CD3+CD56-NKG2C+ cells in a few donors, at 28.3-60.1%. Whether the expanded NKG2C-expressing T cell clones were specific for HCMV antigens remained unclear. The study sequenced eight donors, all healthy volunteers chosen at random: three men and five women. HCMV-specific IgG was detected in serum with a commercial ELISA kit to determine HCMV serostatus. MIGEC handled demultiplexing of the reads and grouping by UMI, while MiTCR was used to assemble and quantify clonotypes. Only TCR cDNA sequences supported by at least two reads were kept to exclude erroneous sequences. The tcR package was used for downstream repertoire analysis, and clonotypes were matched across fractions by CDR3 nucleotide sequence plus V segment. VDJmatch was used to annotate antigen specificity against VDJdb, with one amino acid substitution in CDR3 allowed.

The V gene is TRBV29-1 and the J gene is TRBJ2-2; the D segment cannot be called with confidence. This TCR derives from a woman under 30 in good health. Material: CD4+ T cells sorted from blood. The CDR3 loop reads CSGGRPPGELFF. The DNA sequence is TGCAGCGGTGGACGACCGCCCGGGGAGCTGTTTTTT.